A selection of T cell receptor beta chains follows, all from one sample in a study of cytomegalovirus exposure and HLA in healthy donors. TCRdb keeps only in-frame clones here, not all; method: immunoSEQ multiplex PCR. The sample shows some 68,000 clones, approximately 96% of them seen only once. The sample was PBMCs. Receptor source: a man younger than 35 in good health and CMV-seronegative. Each CDR3 is given with its conserved first and last residue. The D gene is left open where the match is weak. Not every row has a clone size; where given, it reads once, few, many or a size class.

NA TRBJ2-7 TRBD1 TRBV10-1 CAILQDRVSHEQYF TGCGCCATCCTTCAAGACAGGGTTTCCCACGAGCAGTACTTC
NA TRBJ2-1 TRBD2 TRBV7-3 CASSLIPSGSVYNEQFF TGTGCCAGCAGCTTAATACCTAGCGGGAGCGTTTACAATGAGCAGTTCTTC
NA TRBJ1-2 TRBD1 TRBV11-1 CASSVTGGNGYTF TGTGCCAGCAGCGTTACAGGGGGCAATGGCTACACCTTC
NA TRBJ2-6 TRBD1 TRBV5-1 CASSLRTGGSPGANVLTF TGCGCCAGCAGCTTAAGGACAGGGGGCTCTCCTGGGGCCAACGTCCTGACTTTC
NA TRBJ1-2 TRBD1 TRBV6-5 CASTLSPGTVYGYTF TGTGCCAGCACCCTATCCCCTGGGACAGTATATGGCTACACCTTC
NA TRBJ2-7 TRBD1 TRBV29-1 CSVEYPGQGAYEQYF TGCAGCGTTGAATATCCGGGACAGGGGGCCTACGAGCAGTACTTC
once TRBJ2-7 TRBD1 TRBV5-5 CASSKGTGSTYEQYF TGTGCCAGCAGCAAGGGGACAGGGAGCACCTACGAGCAGTACTTC
NA TRBJ1-2 TRBD1 TRBV6-6 CASSYEAGGSYGYTF TGTGCCAGCAGTTACGAGGCAGGGGGGAGCTATGGCTACACCTTC
NA TRBJ2-1 NA TRBV6-1 CASSEAKTSLYYNEQFF TGTGCCAGCAGTGAAGCTAAAACTAGCCTTTATTACAATGAGCAGTTCTTC
NA TRBJ1-1 NA TRBV5-4 CASSLAGGNTEAFF TGTGCCAGCAGCTTGGCCGGGGGGAACACTGAAGCTTTCTTT
NA TRBJ1-2 NA TRBV5-1 CASSFGSPDGYTF TGCGCCAGCAGCTTCGGGTCCCCTGATGGCTACACCTTC
NA TRBJ1-1 NA TRBV28 CASSSPEGTEAFF TGTGCCAGCAGTTCCCCCGAGGGTACTGAAGCTTTCTTT
NA TRBJ2-7 TRBD1 TRBV14 CASSLTGGLQEQYF TGTGCCAGCAGCCTGACAGGGGGCCTCCAGGAGCAGTACTTC
NA TRBJ1-2 NA TRBV10-3 CAMLAGAYGYTF TGTGCCATGCTCGCTGGGGCCTATGGCTACACCTTC
once TRBJ2-5 TRBD1 TRBV6-5 CASSWSDRVQETQYF TGTGCCAGCAGTTGGTCGGACAGGGTCCAAGAGACCCAGTACTTC
once TRBJ2-7 NA TRBV6-6 CASSYEAPGEQYF TGTGCCAGCAGTTACGAGGCACCGGGCGAGCAGTACTTC
NA TRBJ2-7 TRBD2 TRBV6-5 CASSYSGDSYEQYF TGTGCCAGCAGTTACAGCGGGGACTCCTACGAGCAGTACTTC
NA TRBJ2-1 NA TRBV6-6 CATHGMVNEQFF TGTGCCACCCACGGGATGGTCAATGAGCAGTTCTTC
NA TRBJ1-1 TRBD1 TRBV19 CASITGAQNTEAFF TGTGCCAGTATTACAGGGGCCCAGAACACTGAAGCTTTCTTT
NA TRBJ1-2 NA TRBV6-1 CASSDQGNYGYTF TGTGCCAGCAGTGATCAGGGGAACTATGGCTACACCTTC
NA TRBJ2-1 NA TRBV6-5 CASSYGAGLSNEQFF TGTGCCAGCAGTTACGGGGCAGGGTTAAGCAATGAGCAGTTCTTC
NA TRBJ1-5 NA TRBV19 CASSRTGTPTFSNQPQHF TGTGCCAGTAGTCGGACCGGGACACCCACGTTTAGCAATCAGCCCCAGCATTTT
NA TRBJ1-5 NA TRBV10-3 CAISDPGGNQPQHF TGTGCCATCAGTGACCCCGGGGGCAATCAGCCCCAGCATTTT
once TRBJ2-3 NA TRBV7-9 CASSLPTGTSTDTQYF TGTGCCAGCAGCCTACCGACAGGAACTAGCACAGATACGCAGTATTTT
NA TRBJ2-3 TRBD2 TRBV30 CAWSRPPGLAELNTDTQYF TGTGCCTGGAGCCGGCCTCCGGGACTAGCGGAGTTAAACACAGATACGCAGTATTTT
NA TRBJ1-5 NA TRBV27 CASSLGAVNQPQHF TGTGCCAGCAGTTTGGGGGCAGTCAATCAGCCCCAGCATTTT
NA TRBJ1-6 NA TRBV27 CASSLARQGWSPLHF TGTGCCAGCAGTTTAGCCCGGCAGGGATGGTCACCCCTCCACTTT
NA TRBJ2-1 TRBD2 TRBV4-2 CASSQDRTSGHSYNEQFF TGTGCCAGCAGCCAAGATCGGACTAGCGGGCACTCCTACAATGAGCAGTTCTTC
NA TRBJ1-1 NA TRBV6-6 CASSMNTEAFF TGTGCCAGCAGCATGAACACTGAAGCTTTCTTT
NA TRBJ1-5 NA TRBV5-5 CASSFELQGPLPQHF TGTGCCAGCAGCTTCGAACTCCAGGGTCCTTTGCCCCAGCATTTT
NA TRBJ2-3 TRBD1 TRBV27 CASGTGTDTQYF TGTGCCAGCGGGACAGGCACAGATACGCAGTATTTT
NA TRBJ2-1 TRBD2 TRBV7-6 CASSLGLAGYNEQFF TGTGCCAGCAGCTTAGGCCTAGCGGGATACAATGAGCAGTTCTTC
NA TRBJ1-3 NA TRBV12-1 CASSLPKQGGGNTIYF TGTGCCAGCAGCTTACCCAAACAGGGGGGCGGAAACACCATATATTTT
NA TRBJ1-2 TRBD1 TRBV9 CASSPSGQVFNGYTF TGTGCCAGCAGCCCCTCGGGACAGGTTTTTAATGGCTACACCTTC
NA TRBJ1-3 NA TRBV7-9 CASSLDGVGGNTIYF TGTGCCAGCAGCTTGGACGGGGTGGGCGGAAACACCATATATTTT